The 23 T cell receptor beta chains reported below all come from one sample, sequenced in a study of blood T cells in healthy people across ages. Primers used in a second PCR of roughly 6 to 11 cycles were a sample-barcoded 5' primer and a J-beta primer mix. TCRdb re-derived calls from the 5' RACE reads in MiXCR, one entry per CDR3 protein. This sample has some 930,000 distinct CDR3 sequences; 29% occur once, and the top ten carry around 9.6%. These data were likewise used in another study, on T cells of mothers and their children.

Sequencing input: blood. Every receptor here comes from a middle-aged woman in good health.

This clonotype was counted between two and nine times. This sequence joins TRBV10-3 and TRBJ2-1, with unresolved D. The ends were cut back, 3 bases at V and 6 bases at J, with 6 bases in the middle. In germline, CDR1 is ENHRY, CDR2 SYGVKD. The CDR3 contains 12 residues. The CDR3 loop is CAISDRTNEQFF. CDR3 in DNA: TGTGCCATCAGTGACAGAACCAATGAGCAGTTCTTC.

This clonotype was found a few times. The chain recombines TRBV6-2 or TRBV6-3 with TRBJ1-1, with D hard to call. CDR3 length: 15 amino acids. The germline V and J ends were trimmed by 5 bases and 1 base, with 14 bases remaining between them. Germline V gene data show CDR1 as MNHEY and CDR2 as SVGEGT. The CDR3 sequence: CASSPIGRTNTEAFF. The CDR3 region has the DNA TGTGCCAGCAGTCCCATAGGACGGACGAACACTGAAGCTTTCTTT.

The chain employs TRBV12-3 or TRBV12-4 and TRBJ1-1; no clear D gene. The ends were cut back, 2 bases at V and 10 bases at J, with 11 bases in the middle. The CDR3 length is 12 residues. CDR3 amino acids: CASSLRRVVAFF. CDR3 in DNA: TGTGCCAGCAGTTTACGGCGGGTAGTAGCTTTCTTT.

The chain recombines TRBV7-2 with TRBJ2-1; 10 bases agree with TRBD2. This CDR3 is built from 16 residues. The V segment lost 1 base and the J segment 8 bases; nucleotides outside the gene matches: 8. Germline V gives CDR1 SGHTA, CDR2 FQGNSA. The CDR3 DNA sequence: TGTGCCAGCAGCTTAGTAGGGCCTAGCGGGGGCGATGAGCAGTTCTTC. As protein: CASSLVGPSGGDEQFF. The complete variable domain, with remaining parts taken from reference TRBV7-2 and TRBJ2-1, reads GAGVSQSPSNKVTEKGKDVELRCDPISGHTALYWYRQSLGQGLEFLIYFQGNSAPDKSGLPSDRFSAERTGGSVSTLTIQRTQQEDSAVYLCASSLVGPSGGDEQFFGPGTRLTVL.

This clonotype was recorded only once. This may be a read error: a much more frequent sequence differs by one nucleotide. The chain links TRBV9 to TRBJ1-4, with D maybe TRBD1 (5 bases). The CDR3 extends over 16 amino acids. From germline, CDR1 is SGDLS and CDR2 YYNGEE. The CDR3 sequence is CTSSVGTLDNNEKLFF. The CDR3 DNA sequence: TGTACCAGCAGCGTTGGAACTTTGGACAATAATGAAAAACTGTTTTTT.

This clonotype was detected a few times. The germline gene is not matched at one end of the junction; a read error may be the cause. The CDR3 is CASSLVGQGGHGDTF. CDR3 sequence (DNA): TGTGCCAGCAGTTTAGTGGGACAGGGCGGCCATGGCGACACCTTC. This chain connects TRBV28 to TRBJ1-2, with TRBD1 matching over 9 bases. This CDR3 comprises 15 residues. Germline assignment: CDR1 MDHEN and CDR2 SYDVKM.

The J gene is TRBJ1-5, the V gene TRBV28; the D gene is possibly TRBD1 (5 bases). CDR3 size: 14 residues. With 8 bases removed from V and 6 bases from J, the gap between germline ends came to 17 bases. In germline, CDR1 is MDHEN, CDR2 SYDVKM. For the CDR3, the DNA is TGTGCCAGCCTGGGTTGGGGTGGGGGTCAGCCCCAGCATTTT. Residues: CASLGWGGGQPQHF. Supplemented by reference TRBV28 and TRBJ1-5, the full variable domain reads DVKVTQSSRYLVKRTGEKVFLECVQDMDHENMFWYRQDPGLGLRLIYFSYDVKMKEKGDIPEGYSVSREKKERFSLILESASTNQTSMYLCASLGWGGGQPQHFGDGTRLSIL.

The table lists this clonotype with many counts. The chain links TRBV28 to TRBJ1-2; D perhaps matches TRBD1 (5 bases). The ends were cut back, 2 bases at V and 6 bases at J, with 16 bases in the middle. The CDR3 runs 15 residues. CDR1 is MDHEN and CDR2 is SYDVKM in the germline V gene. CDR3 sequence: CASSLQGGWADGYTF. Here the CDR3 DNA reads TGTGCCAGCAGTTTACAGGGAGGTTGGGCTGATGGCTACACCTTC.

This chain links TRBV15 with TRBJ1-6; 8 positions match TRBD1. Germline V gives CDR1 LNHNV, CDR2 YYDKDF (reference sequence). The CDR3 consists of 16 residues. Trimming removed 5 bases from V and 8 bases from J; junction bases left unmatched: 11. CDR3 sequence reads: CATSHDRGIGDSPLHF. CDR3 bases: TGTGCCACCAGCCACGACAGGGGAATAGGTGATTCACCCCTCCACTTT.

This sequence joins TRBV20-1 and TRBJ2-7, with D perhaps assigned TRBD1 or TRBD2 (5 bases each). The CDR3 contains 13 residues. Germline assignment: CDR1 DFQATT and CDR2 SNEGSKA (reference sequence). V gave up 4 bases and J gave up 4 bases, with 14 bases separating them. As DNA, the CDR3 is TGCAGTGCTACATCCGGGGCGGAGTACGAGCAGTACTTC. Amino acid sequence: CSATSGAEYEQYF.

This clonotype was counted many times. The CDR3 DNA reads as TGCAGCGTTGAAGAAAAGGCTGAAGCTTTCTTT. Its translation: CSVEEKAEAFF. The J gene is TRBJ1-1, the V gene TRBV29-1; no reliable D call. Trimming stripped 0 bases from V and 6 bases from J, with 5 bases between. The CDR3 is made up of 11 amino acids. Germline CDR1 is SQVTM and CDR2 is ANQGSEA.

The V and J genes are TRBV18 and TRBJ2-1; D assignment may be TRBD1 or TRBD2 (5 bases each). The V gene lost 0 bases and the J gene lost 2 bases, with 11 bases spanning the gap. The germline V gene has CDR1 KGHSH and CDR2 LQKENI. This CDR3 is built from 16 residues. CDR3 residues: CASSPPGTDTYNEQFF. The CDR3 DNA reads TGTGCCAGCTCACCACCCGGGACGGACACCTACAATGAGCAGTTCTTC. Using reference TRBV18 and TRBJ2-1 for the parts outside the CDR3, the full variable domain is NAGVMQNPRHLVRRRGQEARLRCSPMKGHSHVYWYRQLPEEGLKFMVYLQKENIIDESGMPKERFSAEFPKEGPSILRIQQVVRGDSAAYFCASSPPGTDTYNEQFFGPGTRLTVL.

This clonotype was seen ten or more times. The chain employs TRBV6-5 and TRBJ2-5; D possibly corresponds to TRBD1 (5 bases). The CDR3 is 16 amino acids. The ends were cut back, 0 bases at V and 7 bases at J, with 18 bases in the middle. CDR1 and CDR2 from the germline V gene are MNHEY and SVGAGI. The CDR3 is CASSYSWGSQDGTQYF. The CDR3 nucleotides are TGTGCCAGCAGTTACTCTTGGGGCAGCCAAGACGGGACCCAGTACTTC.

This clonotype was picked up a small number of times. This rearrangement joins TRBV20-1 to TRBJ1-2; no firm D call. The germline V gene has CDR1 DFQATT and CDR2 SNEGSKA (reference sequence). V shed 0 bases and J shed 9 bases, with 11 bases lying between them. The CDR3 is 12 residues long. CDR3 DNA sequence: TGCAGTGCTAGAGAGAAGCCAAGGAGCTACACCTTC. Translating it yields CSAREKPRSYTF.

This clonotype occurred many times. In DNA, the CDR3 is TGTGCCAGCAGTCAAAAGGTGAATGAGCAGTTCTTC. Encoded protein: CASSQKVNEQFF. The chain joins TRBV6-5 to TRBJ2-1, with D uncertain. The CDR3 contains 12 residues. The germline V gene encodes CDR1 MNHEY and CDR2 SVGAGI. Trimming removed 5 bases at V and 7 bases at J, with 9 bases between.

The table lists this clonotype with a few counts. This sequence joins TRBV7-9 and TRBJ1-6; tentative D call: TRBD1 (5 bases). Looked up from germline, CDR1 is SEHNR and CDR2 is FQNEAQ (reference sequence). Trimming shortened V by 3 bases and J by 6 bases, and 15 bases separated the two germline ends. CDR3 length: 16 amino acids. The CDR3 bases are TGTGCCAGCAGCTTTCGGGCAGGGTCTGCTAATTCACCCCTCCACTTT. This translates into CASSFRAGSANSPLHF.

This clonotype was seen at least ten times. The J gene is TRBJ1-2, the V gene TRBV20-1; maybe TRBD1 (5 bases). Per germline, CDR1 DFQATT and CDR2 SNEGSKA (reference sequence). The CDR3 runs to 14 residues. V was pared by 1 base and J by 0 bases, with 9 bases between. CDR3 amino acids: CSARVARANYGYTF. CDR3 coding DNA: TGCAGTGCTAGAGTTGCCAGGGCTAACTATGGCTACACCTTC.

CDR3: CASRMTGAPATQYF. The CDR3 nucleotides are TGTGCCAGTAGAATGACAGGGGCCCCTGCGACCCAGTACTTC. J is TRBJ2-5 and V is TRBV19; 8 bases map to TRBD1. V dropped 6 bases and J dropped 7; count of bases not matched to a gene: 10. Germline V CDR1 and CDR2: LNHDA, SQIVND (reference sequence). The length of the CDR3 is 14 residues.

Ten or more counts support this clonotype. The chain uses TRBV6-6 and TRBJ2-7; 8 bases agree with TRBD1. V was pared by 7 bases and J by 6 bases, with 5 bases of the junction left unmatched. CDR1 and CDR2 from the germline V gene are MNHNY and SVGAGI (reference sequence). CDR3 size: 12 residues. The CDR3 sequence is CASTRQGFEQYF. CDR3 DNA: TGTGCCAGCACCAGACAGGGGTTCGAGCAGTACTTC.

The chain's CDR3 is CATSDPNRGYNEQFF. The CDR3 DNA reads as TGTGCCACCAGTGATCCCAACAGGGGATACAATGAGCAGTTCTTC. V gene TRBV24-1 combines with J gene TRBJ2-1; 7 positions match TRBD1. V lost 3 bases and J lost 4; bases outside the gene matches: 5. This CDR3 region has 15 residues. Germline V gives CDR1 KGHDR, CDR2 SFDVKD.

This clonotype was counted at least ten times. The chain carries TRBV7-2 and TRBJ2-4, with a possible D match to TRBD1 (6 bases). Germline loops: CDR1 SGHTA, CDR2 FQGNSA. V shed 1 base and J shed 7 bases, with 14 bases lying between them. This CDR3 spans 15 amino acids. This CDR3 reads CASSLGWGPGNIQYF. CDR3 nucleotides: TGTGCCAGCAGCTTAGGATGGGGGCCGGGGAACATTCAGTACTTC. Combining the CDR3 with reference TRBV7-2 and TRBJ2-4 gives the whole variable domain GAGVSQSPSNKVTEKGKDVELRCDPISGHTALYWYRQSLGQGLEFLIYFQGNSAPDKSGLPSDRFSAERTGGSVSTLTIQRTQQEDSAVYLCASSLGWGPGNIQYFGAGTRLSVL.

This clonotype was seen only a few times. The gene calls are TRBV20-1 and TRBJ2-3; D is possibly TRBD1 or TRBD2 (5 bases each). The germline V and J ends were trimmed by 7 bases and 0 bases, with 8 bases remaining between them. Per germline, CDR1 DFQATT and CDR2 SNEGSKA (reference sequence). The CDR3 spans 12 residues. CDR3 nucleotide sequence: TGCAGTGTGAGGGGCAGCACAGATACGCAGTATTTT. It yields the protein CSVRGSTDTQYF.

The V and J genes are TRBV29-1 and TRBJ2-1; 9 bases agree with TRBD1. The ends lost 6 bases at V and 4 bases at J; junction bases unmatched: 7. The CDR3 totals 14 residues. Germline V lookup: CDR1 SQVTM, CDR2 ANQGSEA. CDR3 nucleotide sequence: TGCAGCGTCCGGACAGGGGATATATACAATGAGCAGTTCTTC. Protein product: CSVRTGDIYNEQFF.